The rows below give T cell receptor beta chains drawn from one sample of a study of blood T cell repertoires in COVID-19. The data were produced by immunoSEQ multiplex PCR, yet TCRdb's version contains in-frame clones alone and is incomplete. There are over 85,000 clones in the sample; 70% to 90% occur only once, and approximately 5% lies in the top ten. Sequencing input: peripheral blood. Receptors originate from a human donor in a cohort sampled during active COVID-19. Both conserved end residues are trimmed from each CDR3. Each record gives: V gene, D gene, J gene, CDR3 protein. D genes are given only for firm matches.

v_call: TRBV4-1; d_call: -; j_call: TRBJ2-2; cdr3_aa: ASSQAPTAPGELF
v_call: TRBV19; d_call: TRBD1; j_call: TRBJ1-4; cdr3_aa: ASTGGTTNEKLF
v_call: TRBV5-4; d_call: -; j_call: TRBJ1-1; cdr3_aa: ASSTRRGIPEAF
v_call: TRBV20-1; d_call: -; j_call: TRBJ1-5; cdr3_aa: SASIGSSNQPQH
v_call: TRBV4-1; d_call: TRBD1; j_call: TRBJ2-1; cdr3_aa: ASRGQGPVSEQF
v_call: TRBV2; d_call: TRBD1; j_call: TRBJ1-1; cdr3_aa: ASSGISWGTGGEGAF
v_call: TRBV29-1; d_call: -; j_call: TRBJ1-4; cdr3_aa: SVVVQGLSEKLF
v_call: TRBV7-8; d_call: TRBD1; j_call: TRBJ2-7; cdr3_aa: ASSSQGDRTYEQY
v_call: TRBV11-2; d_call: -; j_call: TRBJ2-7; cdr3_aa: ASSPSEGVAYEQY
v_call: TRBV5-1; d_call: -; j_call: TRBJ1-1; cdr3_aa: ASSSGQPNTEAF
v_call: TRBV18; d_call: TRBD1; j_call: TRBJ2-7; cdr3_aa: ASSPTGQGGYEQY
v_call: TRBV19; d_call: TRBD2; j_call: TRBJ2-1; cdr3_aa: ASSGLAGDPYNEQF
v_call: TRBV18; d_call: TRBD1; j_call: TRBJ2-1; cdr3_aa: ASQDRDYNEQF
v_call: TRBV5-1; d_call: TRBD2; j_call: TRBJ2-5; cdr3_aa: ASSLEGLDVETQY
v_call: TRBV27; d_call: TRBD1; j_call: TRBJ1-1; cdr3_aa: ASSLYYRGSTEAF
v_call: TRBV18; d_call: -; j_call: TRBJ1-1; cdr3_aa: ASSPRKTVSEAF
v_call: TRBV5-1; d_call: -; j_call: TRBJ2-2; cdr3_aa: ASGGANTGELF
v_call: TRBV9; d_call: TRBD2; j_call: TRBJ2-1; cdr3_aa: ASSVVTSGRGEQF
v_call: TRBV7-9; d_call: -; j_call: TRBJ2-6; cdr3_aa: ASSLNSHNPSGANVLT
v_call: TRBV3-1/TRBV3-2; d_call: -; j_call: TRBJ2-1; cdr3_aa: ASSQPKVGQGDEQF
v_call: TRBV3-1/TRBV3-2; d_call: -; j_call: TRBJ1-3; cdr3_aa: ASSQEAYSGNTIY
v_call: TRBV5-4; d_call: TRBD2; j_call: TRBJ2-5; cdr3_aa: ASSRGTSGQETQY
v_call: TRBV3-1/TRBV3-2; d_call: TRBD1; j_call: TRBJ2-7; cdr3_aa: ASSLVTGGAYEQY
v_call: TRBV2; d_call: TRBD1; j_call: TRBJ2-5; cdr3_aa: ASDRDRGVETQY
v_call: TRBV7-8; d_call: TRBD1; j_call: TRBJ2-7; cdr3_aa: ASSRTGGVEYEQY
v_call: TRBV7-3; d_call: TRBD1; j_call: TRBJ2-2; cdr3_aa: ASSPTGTGDTGELF
v_call: TRBV2; d_call: -; j_call: TRBJ1-1; cdr3_aa: ASRREGVAF
v_call: TRBV5-4; d_call: TRBD2; j_call: TRBJ2-3; cdr3_aa: ASRGSGTTDTQY
v_call: TRBV11-2; d_call: -; j_call: TRBJ2-2; cdr3_aa: ASSLESQGGMGELF
v_call: TRBV30; d_call: -; j_call: TRBJ2-5; cdr3_aa: AWSADGGQTQY
v_call: TRBV30; d_call: TRBD1; j_call: TRBJ1-2; cdr3_aa: AWRPPAGGLNGYT
v_call: TRBV28; d_call: -; j_call: TRBJ2-1; cdr3_aa: ASSSLAFRSYNEQF
v_call: TRBV5-4; d_call: -; j_call: TRBJ1-4; cdr3_aa: ASSPGGYLGGTNEKLF
v_call: TRBV11-2; d_call: TRBD2; j_call: TRBJ2-1; cdr3_aa: ASSPGRRASGRDEQF
v_call: TRBV15; d_call: TRBD1; j_call: TRBJ2-5; cdr3_aa: ATSRGDRVYQETQY
v_call: TRBV4-1; d_call: -; j_call: TRBJ1-3; cdr3_aa: ASSQDRTAGNTIY
v_call: TRBV5-1; d_call: TRBD1; j_call: TRBJ1-6; cdr3_aa: ASSKTGGDSPLH
v_call: TRBV9; d_call: -; j_call: TRBJ2-1; cdr3_aa: ASSVVPGDYNEQF
v_call: TRBV6-5; d_call: TRBD1; j_call: TRBJ2-1; cdr3_aa: ASRNTGGVEDEQF
v_call: TRBV7-9; d_call: TRBD2; j_call: TRBJ2-3; cdr3_aa: ASSLLAGDTDTQY
v_call: TRBV10-2; d_call: -; j_call: TRBJ2-1; cdr3_aa: ASSGTLRNEQF
v_call: TRBV6-5; d_call: TRBD2; j_call: TRBJ2-3; cdr3_aa: ASSRGGGYTQY
v_call: TRBV9; d_call: TRBD2; j_call: TRBJ2-5; cdr3_aa: ASSVGNSGGQETQY
v_call: TRBV7-3; d_call: TRBD1; j_call: TRBJ2-1; cdr3_aa: ASSPRQGANEQF
v_call: TRBV18; d_call: -; j_call: TRBJ1-2; cdr3_aa: ASSPPGGNYGYT
v_call: TRBV24-1; d_call: -; j_call: TRBJ2-3; cdr3_aa: ATSDFTGANTDTQY
v_call: TRBV7-9; d_call: -; j_call: TRBJ2-3; cdr3_aa: ASSSLSTDTQY
v_call: TRBV28; d_call: -; j_call: TRBJ2-7; cdr3_aa: ASSVLLGPRGYEQY
v_call: TRBV5-8; d_call: TRBD2; j_call: TRBJ2-3; cdr3_aa: ASSLANGRRWIDTQY
v_call: TRBV5-5; d_call: -; j_call: TRBJ1-1; cdr3_aa: ASYLGLAMMNTEAF
v_call: TRBV5-6; d_call: -; j_call: TRBJ1-4; cdr3_aa: ASSLGVGGRANEKLF